This T cell receptor beta chain is from a study of cytomegalovirus exposure and HLA in healthy donors. Study results and limitations: In vitro data verified a few CMV-associated chains as specific for CMV antigens. Cytomegalovirus association was listed for 150 to 200 TCR beta chains.

The PCR had 60 Vbeta and 13 Jbeta primers. Method: immunoSEQ multiplex PCR; TCRdb's copy keeps in-frame clones and lacks some. The data show about 110,000 clones, 65% to 85% seen once. Only one count was recorded for this clone. Its target is unknown. Germline V lookup: CDR1 SQVTM, CDR2 ANQGSEA. CDR3 length equals 12 residues. V was trimmed by 0 bases and J by 8 bases, leaving 10 bases between them. The sequence was obtained from a male donor in good health and CMV-seropositive. This chain joins TRBV29-1 and TRBJ1-2; D remains unclear. The source material was PBMCs. CDR3 nucleotide sequence: TGCAGCGTTGAAGATCGGGCGGGGGGCTACACCTTC. Its translation: CSVEDRAGGYTF. The variable domain in full, with the rest retrieved from reference TRBV29-1 and TRBJ1-2, is SAVISQKPSRDICQRGTSLTIQCQVDSQVTMMFWYRQQPGQSLTLIATANQGSEATYESGFVIDKFPISRPNLTFSTLTVSNMSPEDSSIYLCSVEDRAGGYTFGSGTRLTVV.